This passage covers 26 T cell receptor beta chains from one sample sequenced in a study of immune heterogeneity within non-small cell lung tumors. The authors amplified TCR beta CDR3 by multiplex PCR with 32 V and 13 J primers. TCRdb re-called the multiplex PCR reads with MiXCR, one entry per CDR3 protein. Of about 20,000 distinct CDR3 sequences in the sample, around a quarter were seen once. Bulk tumor genomic DNA (around 600 ng per sample) served as template. Each primary tumor yielded several biopsies, collected far apart from one another at surgery. Each patient presented with untreated, newly diagnosed non-small cell lung cancer and received curative surgery. Sequenced sample: lung tumor tissue. The receptors were gathered from a man in his forties with non-small cell lung cancer.

The chain carries TRBV13 and TRBJ2-5; no clear D. With 0 bases removed from V and 9 bases from J, the gap between germline ends came to 11 bases. There are 13 residues in the CDR3. In germline, CDR1 is PRHDT, CDR2 FYEKMQ (reference sequence). The CDR3 region is CASSLGLKGSQYF. The CDR3, as DNA: TGTGCCAGCAGCTTAGGCCTGAAGGGCTCCCAGTACTTC.

Of note for this clonotype: Mismatch with germline at one junction end may stem from a read error. The gene calls are TRBV20-1 and TRBJ1-6, with 8 bases lining up with TRBD1. There are 14 residues in the CDR3. Germline CDR1 DFQATT, CDR2 SNEGSKA (reference sequence). CDR3 amino acids: CSARTLDRGSPLYF. DNA for the CDR3: TGCAGTGCTAGAACCCTCGACAGGGGTTCACCCCTCTACTTT.

Sample share makes this clonotype medium-sized. CDR3 sequence: CSARDWSGRVYNEQFF. DNA of the CDR3: TGCAGTGCTAGAGACTGGAGCGGGAGGGTCTACAATGAGCAGTTCTTC. The V gene is TRBV20-1, the J gene TRBJ2-1; 10 bases line up with TRBD2. The V gene end was trimmed by 0 bases and the J gene end by 3 bases; junction bases not matched to a gene: 5. The CDR3 totals 16 residues. Germline CDR1 is DFQATT and CDR2 is SNEGSKA (reference sequence).

A few counts support this clonotype. The chain recombines TRBV3-1 with TRBJ1-4; 10 bases align to TRBD1. V shed 2 bases, J shed 8 bases, and the junction held 2 bases outside the gene matches. This CDR3 is 14 amino acids long. Per germline, CDR1 LGHDT and CDR2 YNNKEL (reference sequence). The CDR3 DNA reads as TGTGCCAGCAGCCAACGGGGACAGGGGGAAAAACTGTTTTTT. Translated: CASSQRGQGEKLFF.

Of note for this clonotype: This may stem from a read error, because a much larger clone lies one nucleotide away. The chain couples TRBV11-2 to TRBJ2-2; no clear D. V gave up 2 bases and J gave up 4 bases, with 14 bases separating them. Per the germline V gene, CDR1 is SGHAT and CDR2 is FQNNGV. The CDR3 consists of 16 residues. The CDR3 region has the DNA TGTGCCAGCAGCTTATTGGCTCGATCGGCCACCGGGGAGCTGTTTTTT. Translation: CASSLLARSATGELFF.

At least ten counts were recorded for this clonotype. V gene TRBV6-1 combines with J gene TRBJ1-1; D is undetermined. Germline loops: CDR1 MNHNS, CDR2 SASEGT. This CDR3 has 10 residues. V was shortened by 5 bases and J by 8 bases, with 6 bases between the two germline ends. The CDR3 region is CASSWREAFF. DNA for the CDR3: TGTGCCAGCAGTTGGCGCGAAGCTTTCTTT.

In this sample, this clonotype turned up once. This chain links TRBV6-1 with TRBJ2-6, with TRBD1 as a possible D gene (5 bases). The V gene lost 3 bases and the J gene lost 0 bases, with 21 bases spanning the gap. Germline V gives CDR1 MNHNS, CDR2 SASEGT. The CDR3 totals 20 residues. The CDR3 sequence: CASSDLYGAPTSSGANVLTF. The CDR3 DNA sequence: TGTGCCAGCAGTGACTTGTATGGGGCACCGACCAGCTCTGGGGCCAACGTCCTGACTTTC.

Many counts were recorded for this clonotype. The chain joins TRBV19 to TRBJ1-6; D is undetermined. The CDR3 covers 13 residues. The V end was cut by 3 bases, the J end by 14 bases, with 14 bases between. CDR1 and CDR2 from the germline V gene are LNHDA and SQIVND (reference sequence). The CDR3 protein is CASSISQEGTLHF. The CDR3 DNA follows: TGTGCCAGTAGTATTTCCCAAGAAGGGACCCTCCACTTT. Complete variable domain (other parts from reference TRBV19 and TRBJ1-6): DGGITQSPKYLFRKEGQNVTLSCEQNLNHDAMYWYRQDPGQGLRLIYYSQIVNDFQKGDIAEGYSVSREKKESFPLTVTSAQKNPTAFYLCASSISQEGTLHFGNGTRLTVT.

This clonotype was found many times. CDR3 nucleotides: TGTGCCAGTAGTGCTCCAGCGGGAGGCTCCTTAAATGAGCAGTTCTTC. Residues: CASSAPAGGSLNEQFF. The chain carries TRBV19 and TRBJ2-1; TRBD2 agrees at 9 bases. V lost 5 bases to trimming and J lost 7 bases; unmatched junction nucleotides: 12. Germline lookup yields CDR1 LNHDA and CDR2 SQIVND (reference sequence). The CDR3 length is 16 residues.

With regard to this clonotype: A much larger clonotype is one base distant, so this may be a read error. The chain carries TRBV30 and TRBJ1-5; the D is unclear. This CDR3 is 13 amino acids long. CDR1 is GTSNPN, CDR2 SVGIG, per germline (reference sequence). Trimming removed 4 bases at V and 4 bases at J, with 11 bases between. The CDR3 is CAWILQVNQPQHF. Here the CDR3 DNA reads TGTGCCTGGATTTTACAAGTAAATCAGCCCCAGCATTTT. The full variable domain, with the rest looked up from reference TRBV30 and TRBJ1-5, is SQTIHQWPATLVQPVGSPLSLECTVEGTSNPNLYWYRQAAGRGLQLLFYSVGIGQISSEVPQNLSASRPQDRQFILSSKKLLLSDSGFYLCAWILQVNQPQHFGDGTRLSIL.

The rearrangement links TRBV14 to TRBJ2-7, with D unresolved. The CDR3 extends over 13 amino acids. V shed 0 bases and J shed 6 bases, with 9 bases lying between them. The V gene's germline CDR1 is SGHDN and CDR2 FVKESK. Written as DNA, the CDR3 is TGTGCCAGCAGCCAAGAATTCATCGGCGAGCAGTACTTC. Encoded protein: CASSQEFIGEQYF. Full variable domain (outside the CDR3, taken from reference TRBV14 and TRBJ2-7): EAGVTQFPSHSVIEKGQTVTLRCDPISGHDNLYWYRRVMGKEIKFLLHFVKESKQDESGMPNNRFLAERTGGTYSTLKVQPAELEDSGVYFCASSQEFIGEQYFGPGTRLTVT.

A word on this clonotype: A much larger clone differs from this one at a single base, so this may be a read error. J is TRBJ2-7 and V is TRBV7-8; the match to TRBD2 covers 12 bases. Trimming removed 5 bases from V and 5 bases from J; junction bases left unmatched: 4. The germline CDR1 and CDR2 sequences are SGHVS and FQNEAQ. The CDR3 sequence is 14 residues long. CDR3 amino acids: CASSMTSGRHEQYF. The CDR3, as DNA: TGTGCCAGCAGCATGACTAGCGGGAGACACGAGCAGTACTTC.

Comments on this clonotype: With a much larger clone just one base away, this may be a read error. This chain uses TRBV19 with TRBJ2-7, with D possibly TRBD2 on 6 matching bases. The germline CDR1 and CDR2 sequences are LNHDA and SQIVND (reference sequence). The CDR3 is made up of 14 amino acids. The CDR3 bases are TGTGCCAGTAGTATAGTCGGAGGGTCGGGGGAGCACTACTTC. It yields the protein CASSIVGGSGEHYF.

In regard to this clonotype: A much larger clone sits a single nucleotide away, making a read error possible. The chain employs TRBV6-1 and TRBJ2-1; a possible D gene is TRBD2 (6 bases). Per germline, CDR1 MNHNS and CDR2 SASEGT. V was trimmed by 8 bases and J by 7 bases, leaving 15 bases between them. CDR3 length: 13 amino acids. DNA of the CDR3: TGTGCCAGCTCTTGGTACGGGGGAAATGAGCAGTTCTTC. Residues: CASSWYGGNEQFF.

This clonotype was counted only a few times. The V call is TRBV5-1, the J call TRBJ2-7, with D perhaps being TRBD1 or TRBD2 (5 bases each). The CDR3 extends over 15 amino acids. Germline values: CDR1 SGHRS, CDR2 YFSETQ. V lost 2 bases, J lost 2 bases, and 14 bases lay in between. The CDR3 nucleotides read TGCGCCAGCAGCTTTTCAGGGACGCCTACCTACGAGCAGTACTTC. Translation gives CASSFSGTPTYEQYF.

To note about this clonotype: One base away lies a much larger clone, so this may be a sequencing read error. The chain has TRBV19 and TRBJ2-7; TRBD2 agrees at 8 bases. From germline, CDR1 is LNHDA and CDR2 SQIVND (reference sequence). This CDR3 comprises 16 residues. CDR3 protein: CASSILGSVGLDEHYF. The CDR3 DNA is TGTGCCAGTAGTATTCTAGGATCAGTGGGACTAGACGAGCATTACTTC.

This clonotype was seen ten or more times. V is TRBV11-2 and J is TRBJ1-1, with D possibly matching TRBD1 (5 bases). The germline V gene has CDR1 SGHAT and CDR2 FQNNGV. The V and J ends lost 5 bases and 4 bases respectively, with 14 bases between them. There are 14 residues in the CDR3. The CDR3 DNA reads as TGTGCCAGCAGCACGGCGGGGGGGATCACTGAAGCTTTCTTT. It codes for CASSTAGGITEAFF.

This chain links TRBV4-3 with TRBJ1-1; no definite D call. This CDR3 comprises 13 residues. Germline CDR1 is LGHNA and CDR2 is YSLEER. The V end lost 0 bases, the J end lost 1 base, and 3 bases lay between the germline ends. CDR3 protein: CASSQERNTEAFF. In nucleotides, the CDR3 is TGCGCCAGCAGCCAAGAAAGGAACACTGAAGCTTTCTTT.

Worth noting for this clonotype: It may be a read error: a sequence one base away is much more abundant. The chain links TRBV5-5 to TRBJ2-2; the D gene could be TRBD1 or TRBD2 (5 bases each). V was trimmed by 7 bases and J by 6 bases, leaving 16 bases between them. This CDR3 is built from 14 residues. Germline CDR1 SGHKS, CDR2 YYEKEE (reference sequence). The CDR3 sequence: CASGPGTMAGELFF. The CDR3, as DNA: TGTGCCAGCGGCCCCGGGACGATGGCCGGGGAGCTGTTTTTT. Looking up the rest from reference TRBV5-5 and TRBJ2-2 gives the full variable domain: DAGVTQSPTHLIKTRGQQVTLRCSPISGHKSVSWYQQVLGQGPQFIFQYYEKEERGRGNFPDRFSARQFPNYSSELNVNALLLGDSALYLCASGPGTMAGELFFGEGSRLTVL.

The table lists this clonotype with a few counts. The genes are TRBV11-3 and TRBJ2-1, with 11 bases lining up with TRBD2. The CDR3 has 17 residues. CDR1 and CDR2 (germline): SGHNT, YENEEA. With V trimmed by 1 base and J by 4 bases, 6 bases remained unmatched. The CDR3 DNA reads TGTGCCAGCAGCTTAGGGCTAGCGGGAGGAGCGTACAATGAGCAGTTCTTC. Protein: CASSLGLAGGAYNEQFF.

The chain is built from TRBV5-1 and TRBJ1-1, with 7 bases matching TRBD1. The CDR3 runs 18 residues. CDR1 and CDR2 (germline): SGHRS, YFSETQ. Trimming took 0 bases from V and 1 from J; bases not matched to a gene: 12. The CDR3 loop reads CASSLARPGTAQNTEAFF. CDR3 in DNA: TGCGCCAGCAGCTTGGCCCGTCCCGGGACAGCACAGAACACTGAAGCTTTCTTT. The full variable domain, with the rest looked up from reference TRBV5-1 and TRBJ1-1, is KAGVTQTPRYLIKTRGQQVTLSCSPISGHRSVSWYQQTPGQGLQFLFEYFSETQRNKGNFPGRFSGRQFSNSRSEMNVSTLELGDSALYLCASSLARPGTAQNTEAFFGQGTRLTVV.

A note on this clonotype: One base away lies a much larger clone, so this may be a sequencing read error. The CDR3 sequence: CASSFWGTTHEQYF. Here the CDR3 DNA reads TGTGCCAGCAGCTTCTGGGGGACAACCCACGAGCAGTACTTC. The chain couples TRBV13 to TRBJ2-7; D may be TRBD1 (6 bases). Germline V CDR1 and CDR2: PRHDT, FYEKMQ (reference sequence). With 3 bases removed from V and 5 bases from J, the gap between germline ends came to 14 bases. There are 14 residues in the CDR3.

The sample holds a few counts of this clonotype. The chain uses TRBV10-3 and TRBJ2-5; tentatively, D is TRBD2 (5 bases). CDR1 ENHRY and CDR2 SYGVKD come from the germline V gene. The CDR3 runs to 15 residues. Trimming left V 0 bases short and J 5 bases short, with 13 bases between. The CDR3, as DNA: TGTGCCATCAGTGAGTCGGGAGTAGGCGGGGAGACCCAGTACTTC. It is translated as CAISESGVGGETQYF.

This clonotype was detected many times. V usage is TRBV30 and J usage is TRBJ1-6; D gene unclear. The ends were cut back, 0 bases at V and 11 bases at J, with 17 bases in the middle. Looked up from germline, CDR1 is GTSNPN and CDR2 is SVGIG (reference sequence). This CDR3 is 15 amino acids long. The CDR3 DNA sequence: TGTGCCTGGAGTGTACTAGAGGGAACTTTGGCACCCCTCCACTTT. This translates into CAWSVLEGTLAPLHF.

The chain has TRBV5-1 and TRBJ2-2; 11 nucleotides line up with TRBD1. Germline CDR1 and CDR2: SGHRS and YFSETQ. The CDR3 is 15 residues long. The junction had 5 bases not matched to a gene; V was cut back by 5 bases and J by 5 bases. CDR3 residues: CASRDGTGGTGELFF. The CDR3 region has the DNA TGCGCCAGCAGGGATGGGACAGGGGGTACCGGGGAGCTGTTTTTT.

Notes on this clonotype: This sequence may be a read error, since a much larger clone differs from it by one base. J is TRBJ1-5 and V is TRBV6-2 or TRBV6-3; unclear D gene. The V gene's germline CDR1 is MNHEY and CDR2 SVGEGT. CDR3 length: 14 amino acids. CDR3 residues: CASSYLRYYHPQHF. In DNA form, the CDR3 reads TGTGCCAGCAGTTACCTAAGATATTATCATCCCCAGCATTTT.